This T cell receptor beta chain is from a study of T cells in Graves' hyperthyroidism and ophthalmopathy. Overall study findings and caveats: Most expanded thyroid clonotypes above 0.001 recurred in blood. Ophthalmopathy, as predicted by the model, came a median 6.5 months after the prediction. Classification by a 13 V-J model distinguished ophthalmopathy from stable hyperthyroidism.

For ophthalmopathy patients, the Clinical Activity Score was at least 3 and the NOSPECS grade at least 4; duration was under 3 months. CDR1 SEHNR and CDR2 FQNEAQ come from the germline V gene (reference sequence). The CDR3 totals 13 residues. Trimming took 3 bases from V and 5 from J, leaving 10 bases between them. Researchers took RNA transcripts and amplified the TCR beta CDR3 regions from them. The HTBI primer set drove a first-round RT-PCR of the TCR CDR3. Each CDR3 protein is one row after TCRdb ran MiXCR on the multiplex PCR reads. The data contain 360,000 or so distinct CDR3 sequences, 18% of them singletons. This clonotype was seen many times. Its specificity is unknown.

V and J are TRBV7-9 and TRBJ1-2; no clear D. The receptor was isolated from a woman in her forties with Graves' ophthalmopathy. The sample was blood. Here the CDR3 reads CASSFGGSYGYTF. The CDR3 DNA sequence: TGTGCCAGCAGCTTTGGAGGTTCGTATGGCTACACCTTC.